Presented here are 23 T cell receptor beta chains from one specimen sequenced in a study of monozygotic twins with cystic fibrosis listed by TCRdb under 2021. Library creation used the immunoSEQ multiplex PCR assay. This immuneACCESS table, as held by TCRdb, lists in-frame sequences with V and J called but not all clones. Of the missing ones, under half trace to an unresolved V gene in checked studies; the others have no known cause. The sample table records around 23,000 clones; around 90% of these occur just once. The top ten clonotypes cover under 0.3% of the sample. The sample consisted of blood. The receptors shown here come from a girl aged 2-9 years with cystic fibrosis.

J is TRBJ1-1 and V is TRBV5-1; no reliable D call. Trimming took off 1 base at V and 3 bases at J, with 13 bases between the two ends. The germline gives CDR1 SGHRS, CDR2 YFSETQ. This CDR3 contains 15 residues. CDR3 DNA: TGCGCCAGCAGCTTGTCGAGACCTGGGCACACTGAAGCTTTCTTT. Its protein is CASSLSRPGHTEAFF.

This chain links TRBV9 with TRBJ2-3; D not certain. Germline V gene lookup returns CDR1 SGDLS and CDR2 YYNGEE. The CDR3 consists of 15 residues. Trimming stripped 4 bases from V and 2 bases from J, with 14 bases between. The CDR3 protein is CASSPAYTPTDTQYF. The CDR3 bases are TGTGCCAGCAGCCCAGCCTACACCCCCACAGATACGCAGTATTTT.

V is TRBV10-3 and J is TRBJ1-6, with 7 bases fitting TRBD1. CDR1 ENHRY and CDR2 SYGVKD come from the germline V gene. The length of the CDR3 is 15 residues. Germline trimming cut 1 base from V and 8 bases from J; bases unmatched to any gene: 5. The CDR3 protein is CAISEFDRADSPLHF. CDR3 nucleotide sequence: TGTGCCATCAGTGAGTTTGACAGGGCAGATTCACCCCTCCACTTT.

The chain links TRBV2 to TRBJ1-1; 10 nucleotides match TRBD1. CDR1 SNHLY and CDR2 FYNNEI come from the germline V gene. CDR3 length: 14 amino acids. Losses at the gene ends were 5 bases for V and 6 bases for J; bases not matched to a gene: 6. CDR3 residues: CASSPGTGVSEAFF. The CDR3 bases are TGTGCCAGCAGTCCCGGGACAGGGGTCTCTGAAGCTTTCTTT.

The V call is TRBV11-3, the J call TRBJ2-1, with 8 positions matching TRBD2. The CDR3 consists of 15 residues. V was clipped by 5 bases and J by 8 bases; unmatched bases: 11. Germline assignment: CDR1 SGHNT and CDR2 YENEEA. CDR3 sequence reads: CASSPFRGGLDEQFF. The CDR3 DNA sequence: TGTGCCAGCAGCCCTTTCCGGGGGGGCCTCGATGAGCAGTTCTTC.

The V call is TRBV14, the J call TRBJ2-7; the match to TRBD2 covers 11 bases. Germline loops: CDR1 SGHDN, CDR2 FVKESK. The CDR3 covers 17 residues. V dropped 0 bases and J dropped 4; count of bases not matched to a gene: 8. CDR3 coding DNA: TGTGCCAGCAGCCAAGATGGTCTAGCGGGGGGACGTTACGAGCAGTACTTC. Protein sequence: CASSQDGLAGGRYEQYF.

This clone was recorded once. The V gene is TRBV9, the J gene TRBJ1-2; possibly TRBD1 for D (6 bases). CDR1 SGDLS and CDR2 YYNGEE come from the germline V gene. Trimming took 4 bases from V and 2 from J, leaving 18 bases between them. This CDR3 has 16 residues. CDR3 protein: CASSQVMTGYNYGYTF. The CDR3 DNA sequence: TGTGCCAGCAGCCAGGTTATGACAGGTTACAACTATGGCTACACCTTC.

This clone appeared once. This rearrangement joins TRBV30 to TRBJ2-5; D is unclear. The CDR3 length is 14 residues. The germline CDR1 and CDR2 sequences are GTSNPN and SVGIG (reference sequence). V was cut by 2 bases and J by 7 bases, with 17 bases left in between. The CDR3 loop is CAWSQLLPAGTQYF. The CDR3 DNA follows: TGTGCCTGGAGTCAGCTACTCCCGGCAGGGACCCAGTACTTC.

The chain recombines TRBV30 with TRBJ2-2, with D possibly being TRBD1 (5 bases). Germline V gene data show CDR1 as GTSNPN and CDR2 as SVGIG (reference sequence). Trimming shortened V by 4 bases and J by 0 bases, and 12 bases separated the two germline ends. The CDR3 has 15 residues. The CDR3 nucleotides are TGTGCCTGGAACTTGGGGCTGTCGAACACCGGGGAGCTGTTTTTT. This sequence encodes CAWNLGLSNTGELFF.

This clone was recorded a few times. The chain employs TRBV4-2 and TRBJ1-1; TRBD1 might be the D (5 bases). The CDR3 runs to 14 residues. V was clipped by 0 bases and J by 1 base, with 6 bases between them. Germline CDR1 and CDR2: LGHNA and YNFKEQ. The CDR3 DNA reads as TGTGCCAGCAGCCAAGAGGGGGGGAACACTGAAGCTTTCTTT. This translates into CASSQEGGNTEAFF.

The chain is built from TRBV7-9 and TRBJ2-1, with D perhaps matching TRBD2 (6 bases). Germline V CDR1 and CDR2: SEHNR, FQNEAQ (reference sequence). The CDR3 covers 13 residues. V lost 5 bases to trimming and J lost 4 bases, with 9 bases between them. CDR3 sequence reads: CASSPGEYNEQFF. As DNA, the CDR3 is TGTGCCAGCAGCCCGGGGGAATACAATGAGCAGTTCTTC.

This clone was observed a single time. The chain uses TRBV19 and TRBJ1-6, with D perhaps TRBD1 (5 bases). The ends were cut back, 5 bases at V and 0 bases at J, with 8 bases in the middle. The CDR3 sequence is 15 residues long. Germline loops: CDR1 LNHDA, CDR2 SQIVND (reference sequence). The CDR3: CASSWGSSYNSPLHF. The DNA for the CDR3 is TGTGCCAGTAGTTGGGGGAGCTCCTATAATTCACCCCTCCACTTT.

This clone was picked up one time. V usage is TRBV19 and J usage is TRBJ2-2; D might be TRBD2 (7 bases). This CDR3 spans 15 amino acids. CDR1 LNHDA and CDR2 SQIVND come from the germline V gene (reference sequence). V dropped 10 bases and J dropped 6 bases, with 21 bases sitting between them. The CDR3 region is CATSLVGGAPGELFF. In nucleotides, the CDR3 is TGTGCCACGAGCCTTGTGGGGGGGGCCCCCGGGGAGCTGTTTTTT.

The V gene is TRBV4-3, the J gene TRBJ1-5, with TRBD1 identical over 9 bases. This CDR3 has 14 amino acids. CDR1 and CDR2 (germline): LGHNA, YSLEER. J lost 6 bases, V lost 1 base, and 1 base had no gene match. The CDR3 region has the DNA TGCGCCAGCAGCCAAGGGACAGGGGTTCAGCCCCAGCATTTT. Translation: CASSQGTGVQPQHF.

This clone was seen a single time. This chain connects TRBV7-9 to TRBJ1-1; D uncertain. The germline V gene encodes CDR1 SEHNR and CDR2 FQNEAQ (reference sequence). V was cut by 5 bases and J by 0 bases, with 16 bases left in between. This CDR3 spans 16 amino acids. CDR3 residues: CASSPTISFMNTEAFF. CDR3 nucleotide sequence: TGTGCCAGCAGCCCCACCATTAGCTTCATGAACACTGAAGCTTTCTTT.

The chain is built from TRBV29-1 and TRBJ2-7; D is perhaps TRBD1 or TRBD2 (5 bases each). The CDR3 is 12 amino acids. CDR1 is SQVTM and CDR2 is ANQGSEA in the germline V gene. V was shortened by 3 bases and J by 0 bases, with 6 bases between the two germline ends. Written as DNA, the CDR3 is TGCAGCGTTGAGGGACCCTCCTACGAGCAGTACTTC. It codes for CSVEGPSYEQYF.

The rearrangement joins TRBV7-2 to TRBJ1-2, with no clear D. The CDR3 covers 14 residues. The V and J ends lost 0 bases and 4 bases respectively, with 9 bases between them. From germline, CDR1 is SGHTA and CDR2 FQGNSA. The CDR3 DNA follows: TGTGCCAGCAGCTTAGCTTCGGTTTTCTATGGCTACACCTTC. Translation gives CASSLASVFYGYTF. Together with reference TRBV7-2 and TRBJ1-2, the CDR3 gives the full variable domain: GAGVSQSPSNKVTEKGKDVELRCDPISGHTALYWYRQSLGQGLEFLIYFQGNSAPDKSGLPSDRFSAERTGGSVSTLTIQRTQQEDSAVYLCASSLASVFYGYTFGSGTRLTVV.

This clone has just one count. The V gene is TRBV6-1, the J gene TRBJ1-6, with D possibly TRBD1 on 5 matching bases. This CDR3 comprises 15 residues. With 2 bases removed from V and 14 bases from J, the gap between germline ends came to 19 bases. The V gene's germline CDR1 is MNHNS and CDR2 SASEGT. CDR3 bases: TGTGCCAGCAGTGAAAGGGGAATTGAAAGGGTATCCCTCCACTTT. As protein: CASSERGIERVSLHF.

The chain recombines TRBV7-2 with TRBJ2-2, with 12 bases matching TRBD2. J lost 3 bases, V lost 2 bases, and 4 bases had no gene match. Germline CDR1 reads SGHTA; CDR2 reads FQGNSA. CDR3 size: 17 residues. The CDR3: CASSLIGLAGHTGELFF. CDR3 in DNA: TGTGCCAGCAGCTTAATAGGACTAGCGGGGCACACCGGGGAGCTGTTTTTT. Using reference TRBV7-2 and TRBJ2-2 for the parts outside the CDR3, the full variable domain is GAGVSQSPSNKVTEKGKDVELRCDPISGHTALYWYRQSLGQGLEFLIYFQGNSAPDKSGLPSDRFSAERTGGSVSTLTIQRTQQEDSAVYLCASSLIGLAGHTGELFFGEGSRLTVL.

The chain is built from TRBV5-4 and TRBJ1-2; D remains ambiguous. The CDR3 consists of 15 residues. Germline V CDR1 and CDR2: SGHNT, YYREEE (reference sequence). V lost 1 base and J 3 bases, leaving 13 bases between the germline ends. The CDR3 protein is CASSLYPPGDYGYTF. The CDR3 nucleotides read TGTGCCAGCAGCTTGTACCCCCCGGGCGACTATGGCTACACCTTC.

In DNA, the CDR3 is TGTGCCAGCAGCCCCAGCACAGGGCTCACCGGGGAGCTGTTTTTT. This gives the protein CASSPSTGLTGELFF. This chain links TRBV7-2 with TRBJ2-2; the D gene is possibly TRBD1 (6 bases). CDR3 length: 15 residues. The ends were cut back, 5 bases at V and 4 bases at J, with 14 bases in the middle. Germline V CDR1 and CDR2: SGHTA, FQGNSA.

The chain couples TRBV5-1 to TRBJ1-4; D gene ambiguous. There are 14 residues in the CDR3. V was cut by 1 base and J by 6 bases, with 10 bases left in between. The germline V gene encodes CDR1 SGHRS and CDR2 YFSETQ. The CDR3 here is CASSLNPTDEKLFF. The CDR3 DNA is TGCGCCAGCAGCTTGAACCCAACGGATGAAAAACTGTTTTTT.

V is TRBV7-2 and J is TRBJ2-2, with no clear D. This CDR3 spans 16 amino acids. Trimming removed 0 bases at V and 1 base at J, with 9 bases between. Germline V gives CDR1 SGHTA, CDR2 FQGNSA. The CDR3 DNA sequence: TGTGCCAGCAGCTTAGCTGGTTTGGGGAACACCGGGGAGCTGTTTTTT. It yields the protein CASSLAGLGNTGELFF.